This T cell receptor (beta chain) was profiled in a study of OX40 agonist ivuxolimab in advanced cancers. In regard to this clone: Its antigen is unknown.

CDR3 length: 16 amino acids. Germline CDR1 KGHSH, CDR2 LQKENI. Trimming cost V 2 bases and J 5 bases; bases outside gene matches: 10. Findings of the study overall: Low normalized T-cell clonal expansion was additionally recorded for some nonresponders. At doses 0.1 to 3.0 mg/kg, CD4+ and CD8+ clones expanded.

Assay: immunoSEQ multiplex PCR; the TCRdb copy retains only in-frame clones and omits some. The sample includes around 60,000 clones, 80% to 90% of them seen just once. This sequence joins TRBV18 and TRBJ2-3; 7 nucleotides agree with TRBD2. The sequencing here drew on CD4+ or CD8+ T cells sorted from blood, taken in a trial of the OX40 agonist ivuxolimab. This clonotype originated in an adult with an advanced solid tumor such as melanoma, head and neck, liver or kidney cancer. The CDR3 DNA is TGTGCCAGCTCACCATTTTCCCGCGGGGGAGGAGATACGCAGTATTTT. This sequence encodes CASSPFSRGGGDTQYF.